This entry lists 20 T cell receptor beta chains sequenced from one sample in a study of patients and donors after allogeneic stem cell transplantation. Using its own MiXCR run on the RT-PCR reads, TCRdb lists one record per CDR3 protein. The data show more than 150,000 distinct CDR3 sequences, 41% seen once. The sample comprised blood, either unsorted or a sorted T cell fraction (not recorded which). The receptors come from a human donor who was either an allogeneic HSCT recipient or a stem cell or donor lymphocyte infusion donor (not recorded which). It is not recorded whose cells these are; they may come from a transplant donor.

This clonotype has a handful of counts. This chain joins TRBV12-3 or TRBV12-4 and TRBJ1-1; no clear D gene. The CDR3 runs to 12 residues. The V end was cut by 3 bases, the J end by 3 bases, with 5 bases between. This CDR3 is CASSFLYTEAFF. The CDR3 bases are TGTGCCAGCAGTTTTTTGTACACTGAAGCTTTCTTT.

The rearrangement uses TRBV29-1 and TRBJ1-4, with D tentatively TRBD1 (5 bases). Germline V gene data show CDR1 as SQVTM and CDR2 as ANQGSEA. The CDR3 has 12 amino acids. The germline V and J ends were trimmed by 4 bases and 6 bases, with 9 bases remaining between them. The CDR3 here is CSVGGRDEKLFF. The CDR3 DNA sequence: TGCAGCGTTGGGGGCAGGGATGAAAAACTGTTTTTT.

The rearrangement links TRBV7-2 to TRBJ1-5; 7 bases agree with TRBD1. The germline V gene encodes CDR1 SGHTA and CDR2 FQGNSA. J lost 7 bases, V lost 6 bases, and 9 bases had no gene match. This CDR3 spans 14 amino acids. The CDR3 region is CASRFTGVGQPQHF. Here the CDR3 DNA reads TGTGCCAGCAGATTTACAGGGGTAGGACAGCCCCAGCATTTT.

This clonotype was observed a handful of times. The CDR3 protein is CSVETGGKNTEAFF. The CDR3 DNA sequence: TGCAGCGTTGAAACAGGGGGAAAGAACACTGAAGCTTTCTTT. J is TRBJ1-1 and V is TRBV29-1; 8 bases align to TRBD1. Germline V CDR1 and CDR2: SQVTM, ANQGSEA. Trimming removed 2 bases from V and 1 base from J; junction bases left unmatched: 3. The CDR3 is 14 residues long.

The chain employs TRBV7-2 and TRBJ1-1; D uncertain. The germline V and J ends were trimmed by 1 base and 3 bases, with 6 bases remaining between them. The CDR3 loop spans 13 amino acids. CDR1 is SGHTA, CDR2 FQGNSA, per germline. The CDR3 reads CASSLGPHTEAFF. CDR3 DNA sequence: TGTGCCAGCAGCTTAGGCCCCCACACTGAAGCTTTCTTT.

There are many counts of this clonotype. The J gene is TRBJ1-3, the V gene TRBV12-3 or TRBV12-4; the D is unclear. This CDR3 spans 15 amino acids. V lost 6 bases and J 0 bases, leaving 12 bases between the germline ends. CDR3 amino acids: CASRLLAYSGNTIYF. The CDR3 nucleotides read TGTGCCAGCAGGTTACTGGCCTACTCTGGAAACACCATATATTTT.

The table lists this clonotype with a few counts. In nucleotides, the CDR3 is TGTGCCAGCAGTTTCCCCACGACAGGAAACACTGAAGCTTTCTTT. Translation: CASSFPTTGNTEAFF. The V call is TRBV12-3 or TRBV12-4, the J call TRBJ1-1, with D maybe TRBD1 (6 bases). V was clipped by 3 bases and J by 2 bases, with 13 bases between them. The CDR3 extends over 15 amino acids.

V gene TRBV5-1 combines with J gene TRBJ2-7, with 7 nucleotides matching TRBD1. The CDR3 consists of 15 residues. Germline CDR1 reads SGHRS; CDR2 reads YFSETQ. Unmatched junction bases numbered 4, after V lost 1 base and J lost 0 bases. The CDR3 coding sequence is TGCGCCAGCAGCTTGCAGACAGGGCACTCCTACGAGCAGTACTTC. Translating gives CASSLQTGHSYEQYF.

This chain connects TRBV6-5 to TRBJ2-2, with a weak D call TRBD2 (5 bases). V was cut by 6 bases and J by 5 bases, with 10 bases left in between. Germline-derived CDR1 and CDR2 are MNHEY and SVGAGI. There are 13 residues in the CDR3. The CDR3 nucleotides are TGTGCCAGCAGGCAAAGAGGGACCGGGGAGCTGTTTTTT. It codes for CASRQRGTGELFF.

In nucleotides, the CDR3 is TGCGCCAGCAGCTTGGTGGTCGAGAACACTGAAGCTTTCTTT. Translation gives CASSLVVENTEAFF. The V gene is TRBV5-1, the J gene TRBJ1-1; D gene uncertain. Trimming took off 0 bases at V and 1 base at J, with 7 bases between the two ends. Germline V gene data show CDR1 as SGHRS and CDR2 as YFSETQ. The CDR3 loop spans 14 amino acids. Variable domain in full (rest from reference TRBV5-1 and TRBJ1-1): KAGVTQTPRYLIKTRGQQVTLSCSPISGHRSVSWYQQTPGQGLQFLFEYFSETQRNKGNFPGRFSGRQFSNSRSEMNVSTLELGDSALYLCASSLVVENTEAFFGQGTRLTVV.

CDR3 loop: CASSQQGAGTEAFF. The DNA of the CDR3 is TGTGCCAGCAGCCAACAGGGGGCTGGCACTGAAGCTTTCTTT. The gene calls are TRBV2 and TRBJ1-1; 9 bases fit TRBD1. Per the germline V gene, CDR1 is SNHLY and CDR2 is FYNNEI. The CDR3 is made up of 14 amino acids. J lost 4 bases, V lost 6 bases, and 6 bases had no gene match.

V usage is TRBV7-2 and J usage is TRBJ2-3; TRBD2 matches 8 bases. V trimming: 4 bases; J trimming: 0 bases; junction bases outside the gene matches: 6. Germline V gene sequence: CDR1 SGHTA, CDR2 FQGNSA. The length of the CDR3 is 16 residues. CDR3 amino acids: CASSSPREGSTDTQYF. The CDR3 DNA reads as TGTGCCAGCAGCTCCCCCCGGGAGGGAAGCACAGATACGCAGTATTTT. Filled out from reference TRBV7-2 and TRBJ2-3, the complete variable domain reads GAGVSQSPSNKVTEKGKDVELRCDPISGHTALYWYRQSLGQGLEFLIYFQGNSAPDKSGLPSDRFSAERTGGSVSTLTIQRTQQEDSAVYLCASSSPREGSTDTQYFGPGTRLTVL.

The V call is TRBV7-2, the J call TRBJ2-3, with D perhaps TRBD2 (6 bases). Germline V gene sequence: CDR1 SGHTA, CDR2 FQGNSA. This CDR3 is 14 amino acids long. With 4 bases removed from V and 1 base from J, the gap between germline ends came to 9 bases. The CDR3 region is CASSSQRGTDTQYF. DNA of the CDR3: TGTGCCAGCAGCTCCCAGCGGGGCACAGATACGCAGTATTTT.

The genes are TRBV12-3 or TRBV12-4 and TRBJ2-7, with no clear D. This CDR3 has 16 residues. The V gene lost 0 bases and the J gene lost 0 bases, with 12 bases spanning the gap. CDR3 protein: CASSLAKTAYSYEQYF. The CDR3 bases are TGTGCCAGCAGTTTAGCCAAGACGGCCTACTCCTACGAGCAGTACTTC.

Ten or more counts support this clonotype. The chain recombines TRBV7-8 with TRBJ1-1; the D is unclear. This CDR3 comprises 14 residues. Germline V gene lookup returns CDR1 SGHVS and CDR2 FQNEAQ. Trimming left V 2 bases short and J 6 bases short, with 13 bases between. For the CDR3, the DNA is TGTGCCAGCAGCTTACTTGATGGCGGGGCTGAAGCTTTCTTT. Translation: CASSLLDGGAEAFF.

This clonotype was seen a few times. This chain uses TRBV12-3 or TRBV12-4 with TRBJ1-3; no firm D call. This CDR3 has 14 residues. V was clipped by 6 bases and J by 4 bases, with 13 bases between them. Here the CDR3 DNA reads TGTGCCAGCAGGAGGGCCGGGATGGGAAACACCATATATTTT. Protein: CASRRAGMGNTIYF.

The rearrangement joins TRBV12-3 or TRBV12-4 to TRBJ1-1; D call uncertain. The V gene lost 0 bases and the J gene lost 1 base, with 3 bases spanning the gap. There are 13 residues in the CDR3. Here the CDR3 DNA reads TGTGCCAGCAGTTTAGCCAGGAACACTGAAGCTTTCTTT. It encodes CASSLARNTEAFF.

This clonotype came up a few times. The chain combines TRBV7-3 with TRBJ1-2, with 7 bases aligning to TRBD1. From germline, CDR1 is SGHTA and CDR2 FQGTGA. CDR3 length equals 15 residues. The V segment lost 0 bases and the J segment 2 bases; nucleotides outside the gene matches: 3. The CDR3: CASSLTRQGNYGYTF. For the CDR3, the DNA is TGTGCCAGCAGCTTAACCCGACAGGGCAACTATGGCTACACCTTC.

This clonotype was picked up a small number of times. The chain links TRBV6-5 to TRBJ2-3; D is unresolved. Between the trimmed V and J ends, which lost 2 bases and 0 bases, there was a span of 6 bases. Germline CDR1 and CDR2: MNHEY and SVGAGI. This CDR3 is 14 amino acids long. The CDR3 nucleotides read TGTGCCAGCAGTTACAGTGCTAGCACAGATACGCAGTATTTT. This gives the protein CASSYSASTDTQYF.

V is TRBV12-3 or TRBV12-4 and J is TRBJ2-7, with D tentatively TRBD2 (5 bases). V gave up 0 bases and J gave up 7 bases, with 10 bases separating them. This CDR3 spans 13 amino acids. This CDR3 is CASSLAGAREQYF. CDR3 in DNA: TGTGCCAGCAGTTTAGCGGGAGCAAGGGAGCAGTACTTC.